This T cell receptor beta chain was recovered during a study of blood T cell repertoires in COVID-19. Authors' analysis steps: Estimation of nucleated cell counts relied on the amplification of reference gene primers. Produced via immunoSEQ multiplex PCR; TCRdb's table is partial and in-frame only. That table is the source of V, J and clone size, and D and trimming were worked out from the DNA. Of some 370,000 clones in the sample, almost 90% were seen once. Comments on this clone: Within the sample, other DNA sequences also encode this same CDR3.

Germline lookup yields CDR1 SGHTA and CDR2 FQGTGA. V dropped 0 bases and J dropped 0; count of bases not matched to a gene: 1. CDR3 size: 17 residues. This clonotype was sampled from a man aged 18 to 30 with active or convalescent COVID-19. Source material: peripheral blood. The rearrangement uses TRBV7-3 and TRBJ2-3; 12 positions match TRBD2. The CDR3 DNA is TGTGCCAGCAGCTTAACCGGGACTAGCGGGAGCACAGATACGCAGTATTTT. Translated: CASSLTGTSGSTDTQYF.